The 20 T cell receptor beta chains presented below share a single source sample, sequenced in a study of identical twins. TCRdb used MiXCR to reprocess the 5' RACE reads, holding one entry per CDR3 protein. The table includes approximately 300,000 distinct CDR3 sequences, nearly 9.5% detected once. In addition, the sample was reused for a study of yellow fever vaccine responses in identical twins.

Sequencing was carried out using CD8+ T cells sorted from blood. The receptors stem from a woman under 30 in good health.

This clonotype was seen many times. The chain employs TRBV6-6 and TRBJ1-1; D unclear. This CDR3 comprises 12 residues. The germline V gene encodes CDR1 MNHNY and CDR2 SVGAGI (reference sequence). The V end lost 6 bases, the J end lost 6 bases, and 11 bases lay between the germline ends. For the CDR3, the DNA is TGTGCCAGCAGAGAGGTAGCCGCTGAAGCTTTCTTT. It is translated as CASREVAAEAFF.

The rearrangement uses TRBV27 and TRBJ2-7; TRBD1 aligns across 7 bases. V lost 6 bases to trimming and J lost 3 bases; unmatched junction nucleotides: 8. This CDR3 is 14 amino acids long. CDR1 is MNHEY, CDR2 SMNVEV, per germline (reference sequence). The CDR3 spells CASSQTGTHYEQYF. The CDR3 DNA follows: TGTGCCAGCAGCCAGACAGGGACCCACTACGAGCAGTACTTC.

The chain uses TRBV12-3 or TRBV12-4 and TRBJ2-7; D is unclear. Trimming pared 3 bases from V and 3 bases from J, leaving 9 bases between. CDR3 length: 13 residues. CDR3 sequence reads: CASSFSEGYEQYF. CDR3 nucleotides: TGTGCCAGCAGTTTTTCAGAAGGCTACGAGCAGTACTTC.

This clonotype was observed a handful of times. The chain couples TRBV11-2 to TRBJ1-2; 7 bases fit TRBD1. V shed 5 bases and J 4 bases; nucleotides not matched to a gene: 16. The CDR3 covers 17 residues. The germline V gene has CDR1 SGHAT and CDR2 FQNNGV. The CDR3 loop reads CASSDRDSWLDRYGYTF. Written as DNA, the CDR3 is TGTGCCAGCAGCGACCGGGACAGTTGGTTAGATCGCTATGGCTACACCTTC.

Only a few counts were recorded for this clonotype. The chain has TRBV11-1 and TRBJ2-7, with a tentative D call TRBD1 (5 bases). The CDR3 loop spans 19 amino acids. Between the trimmed V and J ends, which lost 4 bases and 1 base, there was a span of 26 bases. Germline-derived CDR1 and CDR2 are SGHAT and FQDESV (reference sequence). The CDR3 spells CASSSSSPAGMSRSYEQYF. CDR3 DNA sequence: TGTGCCAGCAGCTCGTCCTCTCCGGCAGGGATGTCGCGGTCCTACGAGCAGTACTTC.

The J gene is TRBJ2-7, the V gene TRBV20-1; the D is unclear. The CDR3 sequence is 14 residues long. V was cut by 0 bases and J by 4 bases, with 13 bases left in between. Germline loops: CDR1 DFQATT, CDR2 SNEGSKA (reference sequence). Here the CDR3 reads CSAREDVKWYEQYF. DNA of the CDR3: TGCAGTGCTAGAGAAGATGTCAAATGGTACGAGCAGTACTTC.

The rearrangement links TRBV7-6 to TRBJ2-1; TRBD2 matches at 8 bases. In germline, CDR1 is SGHVS, CDR2 FNYEAQ. V dropped 3 bases and J dropped 6; count of bases not matched to a gene: 7. The CDR3 consists of 15 residues. Here the CDR3 reads CASSFKWREANEQFF. The CDR3 region has the DNA TGTGCCAGCAGCTTCAAGTGGCGGGAGGCCAATGAGCAGTTCTTC.

The rearrangement joins TRBV4-3 to TRBJ1-1; possibly TRBD1 for D (5 bases). The CDR3 totals 17 residues. The germline V and J ends were trimmed by 0 bases and 4 bases, with 18 bases remaining between them. The germline CDR1 and CDR2 sequences are LGHNA and YSLEER. The CDR3 protein is CASSQDAGRGSLTEAFF. The CDR3 nucleotides are TGCGCCAGCAGCCAAGATGCGGGGCGGGGGTCCCTCACTGAAGCTTTCTTT.

This chain uses TRBV20-1 with TRBJ1-2; 10 bases map to TRBD1. Germline V gene sequence: CDR1 DFQATT, CDR2 SNEGSKA (reference sequence). Losses at the gene ends were 5 bases for V and 2 bases for J; bases not matched to a gene: 8. The CDR3 sequence is 15 residues long. In nucleotides, the CDR3 is TGCAGTGCTGAGGGGACAGGGGAGGGCAACTATGGCTACACCTTC. Translating gives CSAEGTGEGNYGYTF.

A note on this clonotype: Possible read error: a much larger clone is one base away. This chain joins TRBV12-3 or TRBV12-4 and TRBJ1-1; D is unresolved. The CDR3 contains 13 residues. The V and J ends lost 7 bases and 5 bases respectively, with 14 bases between them. CDR3 DNA: TGTGCCAGCAAAGGGTGGAGTGGAACTGAAGCTTTCTTT. Protein sequence: CASKGWSGTEAFF.

Comments on this clonotype: A read error may be the cause here, since a much bigger clone is one base away. This chain connects TRBV12-3 or TRBV12-4 to TRBJ2-7; perhaps TRBD1 as D (7 bases). V lost 8 bases, J lost 3 bases, and 14 bases lay in between. This CDR3 contains 13 residues. CDR3 bases: TGTGCCAGCGGAGCTCAGGGGGGCTACGAGCAGTACTTC. It is translated as CASGAQGGYEQYF.

This clonotype was seen a handful of times. This sequence joins TRBV3-1 and TRBJ2-7; D ambiguous. Germline V gene sequence: CDR1 LGHDT, CDR2 YNNKEL (reference sequence). This CDR3 contains 14 residues. Trimming left V 3 bases short and J 1 base short, with 10 bases between. The CDR3 region is CASSHTSRSYEQYF. In DNA, the CDR3 is TGTGCCAGCAGCCACACTTCGAGGTCCTACGAGCAGTACTTC.

The sample holds a few counts of this clonotype. The genes are TRBV13 and TRBJ1-2; no clear D. CDR1 PRHDT and CDR2 FYEKMQ come from the germline V gene (reference sequence). Trimming removed 2 bases from V and 4 bases from J, with 8 bases in between. This CDR3 has 13 amino acids. The CDR3 is CASSLRGSYGYTF. The CDR3 region has the DNA TGTGCCAGCAGCTTACGCGGGAGCTATGGCTACACCTTC. Drawing the rest from reference TRBV13 and TRBJ1-2, the complete variable domain is AAGVIQSPRHLIKEKRETATLKCYPIPRHDTVYWYQQGPGQDPQFLISFYEKMQSDKGSIPDRFSAQQFSDYHSELNMSSLELGDSALYFCASSLRGSYGYTFGSGTRLTVV.

This clonotype has more than one count but fewer than ten. The chain carries TRBV20-1 and TRBJ1-2; D perhaps matches TRBD1 (5 bases). V was trimmed by 5 bases and J by 4 bases, leaving 14 bases between them. CDR1 is DFQATT, CDR2 SNEGSKA, per germline (reference sequence). There are 13 residues in the CDR3. This CDR3 is CSAYGAPPYGYTF. DNA for the CDR3: TGCAGTGCTTATGGGGCTCCCCCCTATGGCTACACCTTC.

Turning to this clonotype: A much larger clone lies a single base off, so this may be a read error. V is TRBV25-1 and J is TRBJ1-1, with D perhaps TRBD1 (6 bases). This CDR3 is 11 amino acids long. Trimming removed 6 bases from V and 4 bases from J, with 6 bases in between. Germline CDR1 MGHDK, CDR2 SYGVNS. CDR3 in amino acids: CASRGATEAFF. The CDR3 nucleotides read TGTGCCAGCAGGGGGGCCACTGAAGCTTTCTTT.

This clonotype was counted between two and nine times. The chain is built from TRBV3-1 and TRBJ1-5; weak D call: TRBD1 (6 bases). The CDR3 has 16 residues. V lost 3 bases and J 2 bases, leaving 14 bases between the germline ends. In germline, CDR1 is LGHDT, CDR2 YNNKEL (reference sequence). The CDR3: CASSHGQPAGNQPQHF. The CDR3 bases are TGTGCCAGCAGCCATGGACAGCCCGCGGGCAATCAGCCCCAGCATTTT.

The chain recombines TRBV4-2 with TRBJ2-7; 9 nucleotides align to TRBD2. Losses at the gene ends were 3 bases for V and 5 bases for J; bases not matched to a gene: 8. The germline CDR1 and CDR2 sequences are LGHNA and YNFKEQ. The CDR3 runs 15 residues. This CDR3 reads CASSHLPGTSNEQYF. The CDR3 coding sequence is TGTGCCAGCAGCCACCTACCCGGGACTAGCAACGAGCAGTACTTC.

In its sample, this clonotype was seen a few times. The chain combines TRBV5-6 with TRBJ2-1; D call uncertain. The ends were cut back, 6 bases at V and 10 bases at J, with 20 bases in the middle. The CDR3 spans 14 residues. Germline lookup yields CDR1 SGHDT and CDR2 YYEEEE. The CDR3 coding sequence is TGTGCCAGCACCCTACGCGAGATCAGATGGGAGCAGTTCTTC. It specifies CASTLREIRWEQFF.

This clonotype was found many times. The chain carries TRBV6-2 or TRBV6-3 and TRBJ2-2; D is unclear. V lost 3 bases and J lost 6, with 20 bases in between. The length of the CDR3 is 17 residues. The germline V gene has CDR1 MNHEY and CDR2 SVGEGT. In nucleotides, the CDR3 is TGTGCCAGCAGTTATTCCCCGGGCAGGCCAGAACCCGGGGAGCTGTTTTTT. This gives the protein CASSYSPGRPEPGELFF.

A few counts support this clonotype. The rearrangement joins TRBV14 to TRBJ1-1, with 8 bases lining up with TRBD1. The CDR3 is made up of 15 amino acids. Germline CDR1 SGHDN, CDR2 FVKESK. V lost 5 bases, J lost 5 bases, and 10 bases stayed unmatched. The CDR3 DNA follows: TGTGCCAGCAGCTCTAGGGGCGACAGGGGAACTGAAGCTTTCTTT. Translating it yields CASSSRGDRGTEAFF.